This TCR beta chain is from a study of tumor-infiltrating lymphocytes in primary liver carcinoma. Whole-study context: Men and women, 30 to 69 years of age, made up the patients. Study-level findings and limits: A significantly higher top-250-clone fraction was recorded for tumors than for blood (p = 0.039). No comparison of CD4+ and CD8+ repertoires was made, since the samples were bulk unsorted.

Trimming removed 0 bases from V and 4 bases from J, with 13 bases in between. Germline CDR1 and CDR2: PRHDT and FYEKMQ (reference sequence). The length of the CDR3 is 15 residues. cDNA specific to TCR beta was made from around 530 ng of total RNA, with a constant-region primer employed for priming. Three nested multiplex PCR rounds, a slightly modified ARM-PCR, produced the libraries for TCR beta. It was with TRBV1-TRBV30 forward primers and a C-beta reverse primer that the first two PCR rounds were run, at approximately 10 cycles each. TCRdb passed the multiplex PCR reads through MiXCR, listing each CDR3 protein once. The repertoire holds just over 300,000 distinct CDR3 sequences, with around three fifths as singletons. Germline DNA was extracted alongside blood RNA, which was obtained from unsorted whole blood. This clonotype turned up a few times. Its antigen is unknown.

The clonotype was recovered from a woman younger than 45 with primary liver carcinoma and hepatitis B virus infection. The sample was peripheral blood. This rearrangement joins TRBV13 to TRBJ2-7, with D perhaps matching TRBD2 (6 bases). The CDR3 is CASSLGGRTSYEQYF. DNA for the CDR3: TGTGCCAGCAGCTTAGGGGGGAGGACCTCGTACGAGCAGTACTTC.